One sample yielded the 17 T cell receptor beta chains listed below, sequenced in a study of blood T cell repertoires in COVID-19. Assay: immunoSEQ multiplex PCR; the TCRdb copy retains only in-frame clones and omits some. This sample carries under 130,000 clones, 81% of them seen once, and the ten largest clones take 30% to 45%. Sequenced input: peripheral blood. Source of these receptors: an older man with acute or convalescent COVID-19.

V gene TRBV4-2 combines with J gene TRBJ2-5; 9 bases fit TRBD1. Germline CDR1 reads LGHNA; CDR2 reads YNFKEQ. CDR3 length equals 16 residues. With V trimmed by 0 bases and J by 1 base, 3 bases remained unmatched. The CDR3 sequence: CASSQDGTGIQETQYF. As DNA, the CDR3 is TGTGCCAGCAGCCAAGACGGGACAGGGATCCAAGAGACCCAGTACTTC.

This clone was recorded once. This sequence joins TRBV15 and TRBJ1-3, with D unclear. V gave up 8 bases and J gave up 1 base, with 9 bases separating them. CDR1 LNHNV and CDR2 YYDKDF come from the germline V gene (reference sequence). This CDR3 has 13 residues. CDR3 nucleotide sequence: TGTGCCACCGGTGAGCGATCTGGAAACACCATATATTTT. It encodes CATGERSGNTIYF.

This chain links TRBV30 with TRBJ2-3, with D possibly being TRBD1 (6 bases). The CDR3 extends over 15 amino acids. CDR1 is GTSNPN and CDR2 is SVGIG in the germline V gene (reference sequence). The V and J ends lost 3 bases and 3 bases respectively, with 16 bases between them. For the CDR3, the DNA is TGTGCCTGGAGAGATACAGGGACGGGGACAGATACGCAGTATTTT. Translation: CAWRDTGTGTDTQYF.

V and J are TRBV28 and TRBJ1-3; D is possibly TRBD1 (5 bases). Trimming took off 2 bases at V and 9 bases at J, with 17 bases between the two ends. The CDR3 is 15 amino acids. Germline loops: CDR1 MDHEN, CDR2 SYDVKM. In nucleotides, the CDR3 is TGTGCCAGCAGTTTAGGGGGTCTCGGGAGAAGCACCATATATTTT. The encoded protein is CASSLGGLGRSTIYF.

The chain carries TRBV7-2 and TRBJ1-2; D remains ambiguous. CDR1 and CDR2 from the germline V gene are SGHTA and FQGNSA. Trimming pared 4 bases from V and 8 bases from J, leaving 23 bases between. The CDR3 totals 16 residues. The CDR3 DNA reads TGTGCCAGCAGCTCCCGCGGGCCGCTGAGATCGGGGGGCTACACCTTC. Residues: CASSSRGPLRSGGYTF.

This clone was recorded only once. This clone may be a read error of a much larger clone one base away. The chain couples TRBV7-2 to TRBJ2-7, with unresolved D. Per germline, CDR1 SGHTA and CDR2 FQGNSA. The CDR3 extends over 14 amino acids. Trimming cost V 0 bases and J 2 bases, with 8 bases left between them. The DNA for the CDR3 is TGTGCCAGCAGCTTAGCGGGCGCAACCTACGAGCAGTACTTC. Its protein product is CASSLAGATYEQYF.

V and J are TRBV21-1 and TRBJ2-1; the table's D call, TRBD2, was not checked against the DNA. TRBV21-1 corresponds to a pseudogene. CDR3 length: 15 residues. CDR3 in DNA: TGTGCCAGCAGCACCCGACTAGCGGGAGAGAATGAGCAGTTCTTC. Amino acids: CASSTRLAGENEQFF.

The chain couples TRBV7-3 to TRBJ2-2; 7 bases align to TRBD2. J lost 5 bases, V lost 2 bases, and 5 bases had no gene match. CDR1 and CDR2 (germline): SGHTA, FQGTGA. The CDR3 totals 15 residues. The CDR3 DNA reads TGTGCCAGCAGCTTAGCGGGGGAGGAAACCGGGGAGCTGTTTTTT. As protein: CASSLAGEETGELFF.

V is TRBV6-1 and J is TRBJ1-4; D unclear. V lost 2 bases to trimming and J lost 5 bases, with 6 bases between them. The CDR3 length is 13 residues. The germline gives CDR1 MNHNS, CDR2 SASEGT. The CDR3 sequence: CASSETQNEKLFF. Written as DNA, the CDR3 is TGTGCCAGCAGTGAAACCCAGAATGAAAAACTGTTTTTT.

This rearrangement joins TRBV5-1 to TRBJ1-6, with D hard to call. The V end lost 0 bases, the J end lost 9 bases, and 13 bases lay between the germline ends. This CDR3 has 15 amino acids. Per germline, CDR1 SGHRS and CDR2 YFSETQ. CDR3 in DNA: TGCGCCAGCAGCTTGGCGGAGGGTAGCAGTTCACCCCTCCACTTT. It yields the protein CASSLAEGSSSPLHF.

This chain uses TRBV28 with TRBJ2-6; no reliable D call. Trimming shortened V by 6 bases and J by 0 bases, and 12 bases separated the two germline ends. The CDR3 runs 16 residues. The V gene's germline CDR1 is MDHEN and CDR2 SYDVKM. The CDR3 here is CASRTLESSGANVLTF. For the CDR3, the DNA is TGTGCCAGCAGGACCCTAGAGAGCTCTGGGGCCAACGTCCTGACTTTC.

The chain joins TRBV28 to TRBJ2-1; D is perhaps TRBD2 (5 bases). Per germline, CDR1 MDHEN and CDR2 SYDVKM. This CDR3 contains 11 residues. V dropped 8 bases and J dropped 7 bases, with 9 bases sitting between them. CDR3: CASSGMNEQFF. The CDR3, as DNA: TGTGCCAGCTCGGGAATGAATGAGCAGTTCTTC. The full variable domain, rest sourced from reference TRBV28 and TRBJ2-1, is DVKVTQSSRYLVKRTGEKVFLECVQDMDHENMFWYRQDPGLGLRLIYFSYDVKMKEKGDIPEGYSVSREKKERFSLILESASTNQTSMYLCASSGMNEQFFGPGTRLTVL.

This clone was counted only a few times. This chain connects TRBV29-1 to TRBJ1-3, with D possibly matching TRBD1 (5 bases). Germline CDR1 and CDR2: SQVTM and ANQGSEA. V lost 7 bases to trimming and J lost 0 bases, with 16 bases between them. The CDR3 consists of 15 residues. The DNA of the CDR3 is TGCAGCGCCACCCTGGGACTTTACTCTGGAAACACCATATATTTT. Amino acid sequence: CSATLGLYSGNTIYF.

The rearrangement uses TRBV28 and TRBJ2-1; 8 bases are shared with TRBD1. CDR1 and CDR2 from the germline V gene are MDHEN and SYDVKM. This CDR3 has 22 amino acids. V was pared by 5 bases and J by 4 bases, with 28 bases of the junction left unmatched. The CDR3 loop reads CASSPAHPTWTGRPLLYNEQFF. CDR3 DNA sequence: TGTGCCAGCAGTCCTGCCCATCCCACCTGGACAGGGCGCCCACTTCTATACAATGAGCAGTTCTTC.

The chain has TRBV11-2 and TRBJ2-1; 14 bases match TRBD2. The J segment lost 8 bases and the V segment lost 1 base, leaving 10 bases of the junction unmatched. Looked up from germline, CDR1 is SGHAT and CDR2 is FQNNGV. The CDR3 has 18 amino acids. The CDR3 is CASSLVIPGLAGDDEQFF. DNA for the CDR3: TGTGCCAGCAGCTTAGTTATTCCGGGACTAGCGGGAGATGATGAGCAGTTCTTC.

This clone was seen only once. The gene calls are TRBV7-2 and TRBJ1-3; 8 positions agree with TRBD1. Germline values: CDR1 SGHTA, CDR2 FQGNSA. The CDR3 totals 15 residues. The J segment lost 3 bases and the V segment lost 5 bases, leaving 6 bases of the junction unmatched. DNA of the CDR3: TGTGCCAGCAGCCTACAGGGGGGCGTTGGAAACACCATATATTTT. This sequence encodes CASSLQGGVGNTIYF.

The rearrangement links TRBV18 to TRBJ2-5, with 7 bases aligning to TRBD2. The germline V gene has CDR1 KGHSH and CDR2 LQKENI. This CDR3 contains 14 residues. The J segment lost 2 bases and the V segment lost 3 bases, leaving 3 bases of the junction unmatched. Here the CDR3 DNA reads TGTGCCAGCTCACCGGGAGGGGTTCAAGAGACCCAGTACTTC. This codes for CASSPGGVQETQYF.